This T cell receptor (beta chain) was retrieved from a study of shared clonotypes between healthy human individuals. General study results and limits: The low donor count limited represented genetic and exposure-history diversity.

Unsorted PBMC DNA underwent sequencing on ten immunoSEQ deep assay plates. Sequenced by immunoSEQ multiplex PCR; TCRdb stores in-frame clones only, minus some. The sample lists fewer than 650,000 clones; 70% to 80% were seen once. With respect to this clone: What it binds is unknown.

V was trimmed by 2 bases and J by 4 bases, leaving 11 bases between them. Germline loops: CDR1 SNHLY, CDR2 FYNNEI. This CDR3 comprises 14 residues. Input material: PBMCs. This TCR was sampled from a woman in her thirties or forties in good health. Some clones in this sample may be carry-over from other donors' samples. The chain uses TRBV2 and TRBJ2-5; D unclear. The CDR3 reads CASSELQSAETQYF. The DNA of the CDR3 is TGTGCCAGCAGTGAACTACAGAGTGCAGAGACCCAGTACTTC.